This T cell receptor (beta chain) derives from a study of T cell changes during pregnancy in multiple sclerosis. This table comes from immunoSEQ multiplex PCR, and its TCRdb copy is limited to in-frame clones, with some not included. The sample lists tens of thousands of clones, roughly 93% seen once, with 1% to 1.5% in the top ten. Germline V gene lookup returns CDR1 SQVTM and CDR2 ANQGSEA. V lost 8 bases, J lost 2 bases, and 5 bases lay in between. This CDR3 is built from 10 residues. The TCR was taken from a female donor with multiple sclerosis, enrolled in a pregnancy study. Sample: peripheral blood, taken in the second trimester of pregnancy. The chain couples TRBV29-1 to TRBJ2-3; D is undetermined. Here the CDR3 reads CSTNTDTQYF. CDR3 nucleotides: TGCAGCACAAACACAGATACGCAGTATTTT.